The clone carrying this T cell receptor (beta chain) was seen ten or more times. Its antigen is unidentified. Axillary draining lymph nodes of breast cancer patients supplied the node samples. With 3 bases removed from V and 6 bases from J, the gap between germline ends came to 11 bases. The CDR3 covers 14 residues. Germline loops: CDR1 LNHDA, CDR2 SQIVND (reference sequence). A single record per CDR3 protein comes from TCRdb applying MiXCR to the multiplex PCR reads. The repertoire has some 150,000 distinct CDR3 sequences, 20% to 25% of them found once; the top ten carry around 2.6%. This sample is drawn from a study of breast tumors, draining lymph nodes, adjacent tissues. The study, taken as a whole, reports: Findings are consistent with lymph node origin and intratumoral expansion of most tumor T cells. Tumors had less TCR diversity than lymph nodes, more than nontumor tissue. Luminal-like breast cancer showed significantly greater tumor-nontumor repertoire similarity than basal-like breast cancer did. The lymph node origin of tumor T cells was framed as consistent with a hypothesis, not demonstrated.

This clonotype was obtained from a female donor with breast cancer. Some clones in this sample may be carry-over from other donors' samples. The J gene is TRBJ1-4, the V gene TRBV19, with TRBD1 as a possible D gene (5 bases). Sequenced sample: axillary lymph node tissue. CDR3 loop: CASSIGTLHEKLFF. In DNA form, the CDR3 reads TGTGCCAGTAGTATCGGGACTCTTCATGAAAAACTGTTTTTT.